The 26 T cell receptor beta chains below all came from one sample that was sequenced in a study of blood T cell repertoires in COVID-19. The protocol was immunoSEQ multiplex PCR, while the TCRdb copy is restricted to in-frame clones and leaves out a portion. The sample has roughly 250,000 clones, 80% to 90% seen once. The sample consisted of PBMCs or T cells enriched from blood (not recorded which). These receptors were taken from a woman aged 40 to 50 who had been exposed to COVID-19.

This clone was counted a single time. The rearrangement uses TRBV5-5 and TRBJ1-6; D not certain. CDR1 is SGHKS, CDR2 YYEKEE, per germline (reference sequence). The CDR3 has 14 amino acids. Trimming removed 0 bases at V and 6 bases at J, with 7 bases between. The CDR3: CASSLGGPNSPLHF. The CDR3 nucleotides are TGTGCCAGCAGCTTGGGTGGGCCTAATTCACCCCTCCACTTT.

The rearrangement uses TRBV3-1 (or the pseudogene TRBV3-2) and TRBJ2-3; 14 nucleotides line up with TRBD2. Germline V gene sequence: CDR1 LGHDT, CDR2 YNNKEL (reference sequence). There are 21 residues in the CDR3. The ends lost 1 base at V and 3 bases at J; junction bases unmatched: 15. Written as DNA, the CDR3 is TGTGCCAGCAGCCAAGGGGTGTTGACTAGCGGGGGGGCCGGTAGTACAGATACGCAGTATTTT. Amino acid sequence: CASSQGVLTSGGAGSTDTQYF.

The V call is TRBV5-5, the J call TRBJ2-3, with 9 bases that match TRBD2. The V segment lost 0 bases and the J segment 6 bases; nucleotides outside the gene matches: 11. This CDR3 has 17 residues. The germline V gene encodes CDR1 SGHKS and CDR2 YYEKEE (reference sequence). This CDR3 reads CASSLVSSGGSGDTQYF. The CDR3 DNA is TGTGCCAGCAGCTTGGTTTCCAGCGGGGGGAGCGGGGATACGCAGTATTTT.

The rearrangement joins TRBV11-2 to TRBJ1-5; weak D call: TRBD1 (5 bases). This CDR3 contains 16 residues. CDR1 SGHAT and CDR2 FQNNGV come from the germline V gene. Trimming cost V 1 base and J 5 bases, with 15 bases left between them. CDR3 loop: CASSLGPVWGDQPQHF. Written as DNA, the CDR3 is TGTGCCAGCAGCTTAGGCCCTGTTTGGGGGGATCAGCCCCAGCATTTT.

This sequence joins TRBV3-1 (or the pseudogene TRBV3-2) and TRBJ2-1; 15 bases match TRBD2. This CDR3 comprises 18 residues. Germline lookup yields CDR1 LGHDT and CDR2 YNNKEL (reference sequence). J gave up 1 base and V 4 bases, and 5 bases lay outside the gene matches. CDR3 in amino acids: CASSRGLAGGRSYNEQFF. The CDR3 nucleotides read TGTGCCAGCAGCCGCGGACTAGCGGGAGGGCGATCCTACAATGAGCAGTTCTTC.

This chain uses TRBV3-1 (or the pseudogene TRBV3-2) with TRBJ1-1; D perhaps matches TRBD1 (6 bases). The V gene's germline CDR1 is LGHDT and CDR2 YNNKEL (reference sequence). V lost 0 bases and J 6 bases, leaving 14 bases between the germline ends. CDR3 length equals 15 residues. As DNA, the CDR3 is TGTGCCAGCAGCCAAGAAGCCAGGGGCTCCCCTGAAGCTTTCTTT. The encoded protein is CASSQEARGSPEAFF.

The CDR3 DNA is TGTGCCAGCAGTGAAGCGCGGGACCTCTTGTGGCAGCATTTT. It codes for CASSEARDLLWQHF. V usage is TRBV6-1 and J usage is TRBJ1-5, with D tentatively TRBD1 (5 bases). Germline lookup yields CDR1 MNHNS and CDR2 SASEGT. V was cut by 0 bases and J by 13 bases, with 16 bases left in between. The CDR3 spans 14 residues.

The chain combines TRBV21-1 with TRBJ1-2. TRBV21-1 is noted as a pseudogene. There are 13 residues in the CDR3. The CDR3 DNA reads TGTGCCAGCAGCAGCCGTCGCGCCTATGGCTACACCTTC. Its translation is CASSSRRAYGYTF.

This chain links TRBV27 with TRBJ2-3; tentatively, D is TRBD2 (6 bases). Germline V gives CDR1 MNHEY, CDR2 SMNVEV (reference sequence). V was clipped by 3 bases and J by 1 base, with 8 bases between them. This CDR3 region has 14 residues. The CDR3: CASSFERGTDTQYF. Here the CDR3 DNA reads TGTGCCAGCAGTTTCGAGCGGGGCACAGATACGCAGTATTTT.

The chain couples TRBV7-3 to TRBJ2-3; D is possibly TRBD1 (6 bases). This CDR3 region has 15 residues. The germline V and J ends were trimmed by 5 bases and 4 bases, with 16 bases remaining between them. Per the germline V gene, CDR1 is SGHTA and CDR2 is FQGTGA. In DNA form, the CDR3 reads TGTGCCAGCAGCGCCCAAGAACAGGGTTCAGATACGCAGTATTTT. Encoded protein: CASSAQEQGSDTQYF. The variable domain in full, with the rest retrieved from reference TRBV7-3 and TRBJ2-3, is GAGVSQTPSNKVTEKGKYVELRCDPISGHTALYWYRQSLGQGPEFLIYFQGTGAADDSGLPNDRFFAVRPEGSVSTLKIQRTERGDSAVYLCASSAQEQGSDTQYFGPGTRLTVL.

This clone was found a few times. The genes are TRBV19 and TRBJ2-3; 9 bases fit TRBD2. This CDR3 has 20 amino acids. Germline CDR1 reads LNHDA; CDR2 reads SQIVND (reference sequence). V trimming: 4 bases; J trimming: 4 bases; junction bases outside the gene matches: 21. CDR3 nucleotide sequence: TGTGCCAGTAGTAGGCAGCCTCCGGGACTAGCTACAAGAGACCCAGATACGCAGTATTTT. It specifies CASSRQPPGLATRDPDTQYF.

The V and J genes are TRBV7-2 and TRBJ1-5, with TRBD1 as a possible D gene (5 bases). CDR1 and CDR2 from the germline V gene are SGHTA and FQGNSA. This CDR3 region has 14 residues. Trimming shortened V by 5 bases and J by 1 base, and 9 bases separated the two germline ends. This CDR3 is CASSPQVSNQPQHF. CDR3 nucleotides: TGTGCCAGCAGCCCACAGGTCAGCAATCAGCCCCAGCATTTT.

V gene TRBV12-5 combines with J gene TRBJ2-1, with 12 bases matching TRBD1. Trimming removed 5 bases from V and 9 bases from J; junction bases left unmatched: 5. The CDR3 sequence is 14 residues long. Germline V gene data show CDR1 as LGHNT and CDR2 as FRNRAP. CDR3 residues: CASGGTGGSGEQFF. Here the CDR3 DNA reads TGTGCTAGTGGTGGGACAGGGGGCTCGGGTGAGCAGTTCTTC.

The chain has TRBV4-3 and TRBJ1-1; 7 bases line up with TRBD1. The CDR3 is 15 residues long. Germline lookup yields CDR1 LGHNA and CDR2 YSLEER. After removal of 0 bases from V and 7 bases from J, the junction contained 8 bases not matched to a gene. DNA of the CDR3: TGCGCCAGCAGCCAAGAAGGGGGCACGGGGAATGAAGCTTTCTTT. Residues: CASSQEGGTGNEAFF.

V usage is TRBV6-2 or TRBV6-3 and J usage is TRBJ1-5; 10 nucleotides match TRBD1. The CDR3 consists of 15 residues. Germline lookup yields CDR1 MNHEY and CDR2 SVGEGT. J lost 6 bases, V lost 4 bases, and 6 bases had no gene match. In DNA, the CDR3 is TGTGCCAGCAGTTGGGACAGGGGAGTGTTTCAGCCCCAGCATTTT. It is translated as CASSWDRGVFQPQHF.

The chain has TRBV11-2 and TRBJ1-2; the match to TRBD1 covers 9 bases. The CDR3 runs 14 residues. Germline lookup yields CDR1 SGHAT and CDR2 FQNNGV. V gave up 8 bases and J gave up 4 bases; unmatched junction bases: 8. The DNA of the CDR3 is TGTGCCAGCGGACGAGAGACAGGGGGCTATGGCTACACCTTC. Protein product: CASGRETGGYGYTF.

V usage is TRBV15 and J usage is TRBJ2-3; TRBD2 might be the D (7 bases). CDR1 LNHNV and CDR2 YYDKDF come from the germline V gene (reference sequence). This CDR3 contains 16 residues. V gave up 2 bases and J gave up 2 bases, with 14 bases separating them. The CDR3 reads CATSRSGGAYTDTQYF. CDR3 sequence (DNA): TGTGCCACCAGCAGATCTGGGGGGGCCTACACAGATACGCAGTATTTT.

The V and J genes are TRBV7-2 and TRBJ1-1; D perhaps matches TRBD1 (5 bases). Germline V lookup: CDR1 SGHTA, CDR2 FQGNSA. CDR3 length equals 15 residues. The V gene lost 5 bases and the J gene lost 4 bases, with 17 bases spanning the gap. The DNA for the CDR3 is TGTGCCAGCAGCCCCGCGGACATTCGAGTCACTGAAGCTTTCTTT. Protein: CASSPADIRVTEAFF.

In DNA form, the CDR3 reads TGTGCCAGCAGTTTTCAGGGGGCGAACACTGAAGCTTTCTTT. Its translation is CASSFQGANTEAFF. V usage is TRBV27 and J usage is TRBJ1-1, with TRBD1 identical over 8 bases. CDR3 size: 14 residues. The germline V gene has CDR1 MNHEY and CDR2 SMNVEV (reference sequence). V lost 3 bases, J lost 1 base, and 1 base stayed unmatched.

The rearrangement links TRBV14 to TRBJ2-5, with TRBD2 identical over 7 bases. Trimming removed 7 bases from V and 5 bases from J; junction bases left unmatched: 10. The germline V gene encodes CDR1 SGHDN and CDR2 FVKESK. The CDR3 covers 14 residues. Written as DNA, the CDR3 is TGTGCCAGCAATCCAGCGGGGTTTATGGAGACCCAGTACTTC. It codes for CASNPAGFMETQYF.

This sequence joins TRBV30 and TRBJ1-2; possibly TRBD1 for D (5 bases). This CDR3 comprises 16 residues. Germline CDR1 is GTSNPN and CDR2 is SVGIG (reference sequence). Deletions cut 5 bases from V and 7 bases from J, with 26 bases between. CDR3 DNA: TGTGCCTGGGGTCCAGGCAGGGTCTTTCTCTCGCGTGGCTACACCTTC. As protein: CAWGPGRVFLSRGYTF. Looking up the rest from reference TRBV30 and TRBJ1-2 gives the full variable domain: SQTIHQWPATLVQPVGSPLSLECTVEGTSNPNLYWYRQAAGRGLQLLFYSVGIGQISSEVPQNLSASRPQDRQFILSSKKLLLSDSGFYLCAWGPGRVFLSRGYTFGSGTRLTVV.

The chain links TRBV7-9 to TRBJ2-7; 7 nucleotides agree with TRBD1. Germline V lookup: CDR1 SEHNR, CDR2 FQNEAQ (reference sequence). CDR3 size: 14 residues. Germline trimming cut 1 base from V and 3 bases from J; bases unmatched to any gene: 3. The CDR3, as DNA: TGTGCCAGCAGCTTAGGGGGACAGAACTACGAGCAGTACGTC. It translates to CASSLGGQNYEQYV.

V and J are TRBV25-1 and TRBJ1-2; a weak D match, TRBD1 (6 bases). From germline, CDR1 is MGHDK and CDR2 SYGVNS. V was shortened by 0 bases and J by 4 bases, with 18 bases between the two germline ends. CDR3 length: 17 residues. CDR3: CASSEYIGGSRTYGYTF. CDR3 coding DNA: TGTGCCAGCAGTGAATATATAGGGGGAAGTAGAACCTATGGCTACACCTTC.

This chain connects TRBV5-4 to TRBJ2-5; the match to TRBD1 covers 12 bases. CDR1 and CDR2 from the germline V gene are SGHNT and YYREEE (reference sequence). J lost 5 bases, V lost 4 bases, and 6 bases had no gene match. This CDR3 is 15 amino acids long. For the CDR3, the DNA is TGTGCCAGCAGCCTGGGACAGGGGGCGCGGGAGACCCAGTACTTC. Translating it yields CASSLGQGARETQYF.

Written as DNA, the CDR3 is TGTGCTAGTGGTCCTGGACGGACAACCTACCAAGAGACCCAGTACTTC. This translates into CASGPGRTTYQETQYF. The rearrangement links TRBV12-5 to TRBJ2-5, with a tentative D call TRBD1 (5 bases). Between the trimmed V and J ends, which lost 5 bases and 0 bases, there was a span of 16 bases. CDR1 and CDR2 (germline): LGHNT, FRNRAP. This CDR3 is 16 amino acids long.

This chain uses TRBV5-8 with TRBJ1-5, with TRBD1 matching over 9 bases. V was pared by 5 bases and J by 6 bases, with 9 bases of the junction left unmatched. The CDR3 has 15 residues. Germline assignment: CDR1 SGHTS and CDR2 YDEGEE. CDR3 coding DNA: TGTGCCAGCAGATTGACCGGGACAGGGTTTCAGCCCCAGCATTTT. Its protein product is CASRLTGTGFQPQHF. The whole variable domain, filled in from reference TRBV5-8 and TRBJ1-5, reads EAGVTQSPTHLIKTRGQQATLRCSPISGHTSVYWYQQALGLGLQFLLWYDEGEERNRGNFPPRFSGRQFPNYSSELNVNALELEDSALYLCASRLTGTGFQPQHFGDGTRLSIL.